Below are 32 T cell receptor beta chains sequenced from a single sample in a study of beta chain features in type 1 diabetes (dated by TCRdb to the late 2010s). Broader findings and caveats from the paper: A moderate but significant shortening of TCRB CDR3 length was observed in type 1 diabetes patients in all four CD4+ subsets.

The library was prepared using the immunoSEQ multiplex PCR assay. The entire amount of isolated RNA was reverse transcribed using the High Capacity cDNA Reverse Transcription Kit, so the sequenced TCRB transcripts were expressed ones. TCRdb took this table from immuneACCESS and kept in-frame rearrangements with V and J called. Such tables lack part of the clones; where checked against another copy, unresolved V genes explain under half of the gap, and the rest is unexplained. A total of 300,000 to 350,000 clones appear in this sample, roughly 8.8% of them only once. The ten largest make up over 0.95% of the sample. What these receptors recognize is not known. The sample comprised central memory CD4+ T cells from blood. The receptors were sampled from a man aged 25-40 years with type 1 diabetes.

The CDR3 DNA reads as TGTGCCTGGAGTGTACAGGCTGCCGGAAACACCATATATTTT. It codes for CAWSVQAAGNTIYF. The V call is TRBV30, the J call TRBJ1-3; tentative D call: TRBD1 (5 bases). Looked up from germline, CDR1 is GTSNPN and CDR2 is SVGIG (reference sequence). Trimming pared 0 bases from V and 4 bases from J, leaving 10 bases between. The CDR3 is 14 residues long.

The table lists this clone with a few counts. The chain employs TRBV25-1 and TRBJ1-4, with D uncertain. CDR3 size: 15 residues. V was trimmed by 4 bases and J by 6 bases, leaving 15 bases between them. Germline CDR1 is MGHDK and CDR2 is SYGVNS. DNA of the CDR3: TGTGCCAGCAGTGCCGGAATTAAGGTTGATGAAAAACTGTTTTTT. It is translated as CASSAGIKVDEKLFF. Based on the CDR3 plus reference TRBV25-1 and TRBJ1-4, the full variable domain is EADIYQTPRYLVIGTGKKITLECSQTMGHDKMYWYQQDPGMELHLIHYSYGVNSTEKGDLSSESTVSRIRTEHFPLTLESARPSHTSQYLCASSAGIKVDEKLFFGSGTQLSVL.

This clone was observed a handful of times. At the DNA level, this CDR3 is encoded by other sequences in the same sample as well. V gene TRBV28 combines with J gene TRBJ2-1; D is ambiguous. The germline V gene has CDR1 MDHEN and CDR2 SYDVKM. V lost 1 base and J 0 bases, leaving 4 bases between the germline ends. This CDR3 region has 14 residues. The CDR3 DNA follows: TGTGCCAGCAGTTTATACAGCTCCTACAATGAGCAGTTCTTC. This translates into CASSLYSSYNEQFF.

V gene TRBV10-3 combines with J gene TRBJ2-4; 7 positions agree with TRBD1. Per germline, CDR1 ENHRY and CDR2 SYGVKD. V was pared by 4 bases and J by 5 bases, with 5 bases of the junction left unmatched. There are 14 residues in the CDR3. The CDR3 reads CAISGQGRENIQYF. The CDR3 nucleotides read TGTGCCATCAGTGGACAGGGACGGGAAAACATTCAGTACTTC.

This clone was counted ten times or more. The chain links TRBV7-9 to TRBJ2-3, with D maybe TRBD1 (6 bases). This CDR3 comprises 14 residues. Trimming took off 5 bases at V and 7 bases at J, with 16 bases between the two ends. Germline-derived CDR1 and CDR2 are SEHNR and FQNEAQ (reference sequence). The chain's CDR3 is CASSEVQGWHTQYF. The CDR3 bases are TGTGCCAGCAGCGAGGTACAGGGATGGCATACGCAGTATTTT. The entire variable domain, with the rest obtained from reference TRBV7-9 and TRBJ2-3, is as follows: DTGVSQNPRHKITKRGQNVTFRCDPISEHNRLYWYRQTLGQGPEFLTYFQNEAQLEKSRLLSDRFSAERPKGSFSTLEIQRTEQGDSAMYLCASSEVQGWHTQYFGPGTRLTVL.

The sample holds a few counts of this clone. The J gene is TRBJ2-5, the V gene TRBV30; TRBD2 might be the D (6 bases). Per germline, CDR1 GTSNPN and CDR2 SVGIG (reference sequence). CDR3 length: 12 residues. V was clipped by 3 bases and J by 5 bases, with 10 bases between them. CDR3 DNA sequence: TGTGCCTGGAGGGGACTGTCGGAGACCCAGTACTTC. Its protein is CAWRGLSETQYF.

This clone has just a few counts. The V gene is TRBV6-6, the J gene TRBJ2-3; 7 bases agree with TRBD2. The V gene's germline CDR1 is MNHNY and CDR2 SVGAGI (reference sequence). V was clipped by 7 bases and J by 0 bases; unmatched bases: 7. The CDR3 covers 15 residues. CDR3 bases: TGTGCCAGCAACCCCCGGGGGGAGAGCACAGATACGCAGTATTTT. Translating gives CASNPRGESTDTQYF.

The gene calls are TRBV4-1 and TRBJ2-7; no reliable D call. The CDR3 spans 14 residues. Germline loops: CDR1 MGHRA, CDR2 YSYEKL. Trimming removed 4 bases from V and 5 bases from J, with 15 bases in between. The CDR3 DNA follows: TGCGCCAGCAGCCTAAATCTTCCGAGGCACGAGCAGTACTTC. Translated, it gives CASSLNLPRHEQYF.

The V gene is TRBV7-4, the J gene TRBJ2-5; weak D call: TRBD1 (5 bases). Trimming stripped 5 bases from V and 6 bases from J, with 13 bases between. The CDR3 length is 13 residues. Per the germline V gene, CDR1 is SGHVT and CDR2 is SQSDAQ. In DNA form, the CDR3 reads TGTGCCAGCAGCCCCCAGGGCGGCAAGACCCAGTACTTC. This gives the protein CASSPQGGKTQYF.

This clone has at least ten counts. The chain recombines TRBV7-2 with TRBJ1-1; a possible D gene is TRBD1 (5 bases). CDR3 size: 15 residues. Between the trimmed V and J ends, which lost 2 bases and 3 bases, there was a span of 13 bases. Germline assignment: CDR1 SGHTA and CDR2 FQGNSA. In DNA, the CDR3 is TGTGCCAGCAGCTTATTAAACGGAGGGGACACTGAAGCTTTCTTT. It encodes CASSLLNGGDTEAFF.

The chain combines TRBV5-1 with TRBJ1-1; tentative D call: TRBD1 (6 bases). The germline CDR1 and CDR2 sequences are SGHRS and YFSETQ. The germline V and J ends were trimmed by 4 bases and 8 bases, with 15 bases remaining between them. CDR3 size: 13 residues. In DNA form, the CDR3 reads TGCGCCAGCAGCAGAGTCGGGGGCGAGGAAGCTTTCTTT. Translation: CASSRVGGEEAFF.

This rearrangement joins TRBV18 to TRBJ2-3; 10 bases are shared with TRBD1. The CDR3 extends over 15 amino acids. V shed 1 base, J shed 3 bases, and the junction held 1 base outside the gene matches. Germline assignment: CDR1 KGHSH and CDR2 LQKENI. The CDR3 sequence: CASSPRDRGTDTQYF. The DNA for the CDR3 is TGTGCCAGCTCACCACGGGACAGGGGTACAGATACGCAGTATTTT.

The V gene is TRBV9, the J gene TRBJ2-5; a possible D gene is TRBD1 (5 bases). The CDR3 is 16 amino acids. The germline V gene encodes CDR1 SGDLS and CDR2 YYNGEE. The ends were cut back, 0 bases at V and 6 bases at J, with 18 bases in the middle. The CDR3 region has the DNA TGTGCCAGCAGCGTAGGCTTAGGGCAGGGTAGGAAGACCCAGTACTTC. It yields the protein CASSVGLGQGRKTQYF.

The chain is built from TRBV25-1 and TRBJ2-1, with D hard to call. CDR3 length: 13 residues. The germline gives CDR1 MGHDK, CDR2 SYGVNS. V shed 3 bases and J shed 6 bases, with 9 bases lying between them. Written as DNA, the CDR3 is TGTGCCAGCAGTGACAGTGGGGTCAATGAGCAGTTCTTC. Translation: CASSDSGVNEQFF.

This clone was seen more than once but under ten times. The chain uses TRBV6-1 and TRBJ1-5; tentative D call: TRBD1 (6 bases). Germline CDR1 reads MNHNS; CDR2 reads SASEGT. The CDR3 loop spans 16 amino acids. The V end was cut by 2 bases, the J end by 3 bases, with 14 bases between. CDR3 DNA sequence: TGTGCCAGCAGTGAAAAGGGGGAAGGGGACAATCAGCCCCAGCATTTT. It codes for CASSEKGEGDNQPQHF.

This chain links TRBV5-1 with TRBJ2-5, with D tentatively TRBD2 (7 bases). The CDR3 contains 16 residues. Trimming pared 1 base from V and 2 bases from J, leaving 15 bases between. Germline V gives CDR1 SGHRS, CDR2 YFSETQ. DNA for the CDR3: TGCGCCAGCAGCTTGCCGTCCGGGGGGCCGCAAGAGACCCAGTACTTC. This codes for CASSLPSGGPQETQYF.

V and J are TRBV9 and TRBJ2-7; 9 nucleotides line up with TRBD1. The length of the CDR3 is 15 residues. The germline gives CDR1 SGDLS, CDR2 YYNGEE. The trim removed 3 bases at V and 6 bases at J, leaving 10 bases unmatched. The DNA for the CDR3 is TGTGCCAGCAGCGCCTCCACCGGGACAGGGCGCGAGCAGTACTTC. Amino acids: CASSASTGTGREQYF.

This clone appeared a few times. The gene calls are TRBV11-2 and TRBJ1-2, with 7 bases fitting TRBD1. The CDR3 is 13 amino acids. After removal of 4 bases from V and 8 bases from J, the junction contained 7 bases not matched to a gene. In germline, CDR1 is SGHAT, CDR2 FQNNGV. CDR3 sequence reads: CASSYGTDLGYTF. The CDR3, as DNA: TGTGCCAGCAGCTATGGGACAGATCTGGGCTACACCTTC.

The V gene is TRBV6-6, the J gene TRBJ2-7, with TRBD1 matching over 8 bases. The germline V gene has CDR1 MNHNY and CDR2 SVGAGI (reference sequence). The CDR3 extends over 14 amino acids. V shed 6 bases and J 3 bases; nucleotides not matched to a gene: 7. The CDR3 here is CASRSQGAIYEQYF. The CDR3 DNA follows: TGTGCCAGCAGATCCCAGGGGGCAATCTACGAGCAGTACTTC.

This clone was found many times. The same CDR3 is also encoded by other DNA sequences in this sample. The CDR3 DNA sequence: TGCGCCAGCAGCTTTGGTTCTGGGGCCAACGTCCTGACTTTC. Translating gives CASSFGSGANVLTF. The chain couples TRBV5-1 to TRBJ2-6; D gene unclear. The CDR3 consists of 14 residues. V lost 2 bases and J lost 1, with 4 bases in between. Germline V gene data show CDR1 as SGHRS and CDR2 as YFSETQ.

This clone was detected ten times or more. The sample carries other DNA sequences with the same CDR3. CDR3 in DNA: TGTGCCAGCGGGGGAGCGACTAATGAAAAACTGTTTTTT. Protein: CASGGATNEKLFF. The chain links TRBV6-5 to TRBJ1-4, with D perhaps matching TRBD1 (5 bases). V was pared by 8 bases and J by 2 bases, with 9 bases between. Germline assignment: CDR1 MNHEY and CDR2 SVGAGI. CDR3 size: 13 residues.

To note about this clone: The junction shows a germline mismatch at one end, possibly a read error. The CDR3 bases are TGCAGCGGTGAAAGGGAGGGCGGGGGGTCTACCTACAATGAGCAGTTCTTC. Its translation is CSGEREGGGSTYNEQFF. This rearrangement joins TRBV29-1 to TRBJ2-1; TRBD2 matches 8 bases. Germline CDR1 is SQVTM and CDR2 is ANQGSEA. The CDR3 sequence is 17 residues long.

J is TRBJ2-3 and V is TRBV6-6, with D unresolved. V was cut by 6 bases and J by 6 bases, with 7 bases left in between. This CDR3 is 11 amino acids long. Per germline, CDR1 MNHNY and CDR2 SVGAGI (reference sequence). DNA of the CDR3: TGTGCCAGCAGCCACCAGGATACGCAGTATTTT. Residues: CASSHQDTQYF.

This clone was detected many times. The chain combines TRBV5-4 with TRBJ1-1, with D perhaps matching TRBD1 (6 bases). The CDR3 spans 14 residues. V lost 1 base and J 1 base, leaving 8 bases between the germline ends. Germline V gene sequence: CDR1 SGHNT, CDR2 YYREEE (reference sequence). The CDR3 coding sequence is TGTGCCAGCAGCTTGAGGGGGGCGAACACTGAAGCTTTCTTT. This sequence encodes CASSLRGANTEAFF.

In its sample, this clone was seen a few times. The chain is built from TRBV6-5 and TRBJ2-5; 12 bases are a match to TRBD2. The V and J ends lost 5 bases and 5 bases, in that order; junction bases with no gene match: 6. CDR1 MNHEY and CDR2 SVGAGI come from the germline V gene. The CDR3 has 15 residues. In DNA form, the CDR3 reads TGTGCCAGCAGTATGGGACTAGCGGGCCTGGAGACCCAGTACTTC. Translation gives CASSMGLAGLETQYF.

This clone has a handful of counts. The chain is built from TRBV5-1 and TRBJ2-5; possible D gene TRBD2, 5 bases. The germline V gene has CDR1 SGHRS and CDR2 YFSETQ. The CDR3 runs to 15 residues. V was pared by 5 bases and J by 4 bases, with 18 bases between. For the CDR3, the DNA is TGCGCCAGCAGAACGATCGAGGGCGGAGGAGAGACCCAGTACTTC. Protein: CASRTIEGGGETQYF.

J is TRBJ2-1 and V is TRBV18, with 8 bases that match TRBD2. The germline V gene encodes CDR1 KGHSH and CDR2 LQKENI. The CDR3 is made up of 16 amino acids. The trim removed 0 bases at V and 10 bases at J, leaving 11 bases unmatched. The chain's CDR3 is CASSPPSGSGVGEQFF. The CDR3, as DNA: TGTGCCAGCTCACCACCGTCAGGTAGCGGGGTGGGCGAGCAGTTCTTC.

The chain carries TRBV4-3 and TRBJ2-5; 8 bases fit TRBD1. The CDR3 has 13 residues. V lost 8 bases and J lost 1; bases outside the gene matches: 3. Looked up from germline, CDR1 is LGHNA and CDR2 is YSLEER. Here the CDR3 DNA reads TGCGCCAGCGGGGACAGGACCCAAGAGACCCAGTACTTC. Protein sequence: CASGDRTQETQYF.

The V gene is TRBV11-2, the J gene TRBJ1-1; no definite D call. This CDR3 is 15 amino acids long. Per the germline V gene, CDR1 is SGHAT and CDR2 is FQNNGV. V shed 5 bases and J shed 1 base, with 14 bases lying between them. CDR3 bases: TGTGCCAGCAGCAAAGTGGGGATGGAGAACACTGAAGCTTTCTTT. It yields the protein CASSKVGMENTEAFF.

The chain has TRBV4-3 and TRBJ2-1; possibly TRBD2 for D (5 bases). The CDR3 sequence is 15 residues long. CDR1 and CDR2 from the germline V gene are LGHNA and YSLEER. V lost 4 bases and J 1 base, leaving 11 bases between the germline ends. CDR3 residues: CASSPSSISYNEQFF. The DNA of the CDR3 is TGCGCCAGCAGCCCCTCTAGCATTTCCTACAATGAGCAGTTCTTC.

Only a few counts were recorded for this clone. V usage is TRBV5-6 and J usage is TRBJ1-2, with D perhaps matching TRBD1 (6 bases). The germline V gene has CDR1 SGHDT and CDR2 YYEEEE. The ends were cut back, 2 bases at V and 8 bases at J, with 16 bases in the middle. The CDR3 is 14 amino acids. This chain's CDR3 is CASSFEAGELGYTF. In nucleotides, the CDR3 is TGTGCCAGCAGCTTTGAAGCAGGGGAGTTAGGCTACACCTTC.

This clone was counted between two and nine times. The identical CDR3 is also encoded by other nucleotide sequences in the sample. V gene TRBV5-1 combines with J gene TRBJ2-2, with TRBD1 identical over 7 bases. This CDR3 contains 15 residues. CDR1 SGHRS and CDR2 YFSETQ come from the germline V gene. V shed 4 bases, J shed 1 base, and the junction held 4 bases outside the gene matches. CDR3 loop: CASSSRQGNTGELFF. CDR3 nucleotides: TGCGCCAGCAGCAGTAGACAGGGGAACACCGGGGAGCTGTTTTTT.